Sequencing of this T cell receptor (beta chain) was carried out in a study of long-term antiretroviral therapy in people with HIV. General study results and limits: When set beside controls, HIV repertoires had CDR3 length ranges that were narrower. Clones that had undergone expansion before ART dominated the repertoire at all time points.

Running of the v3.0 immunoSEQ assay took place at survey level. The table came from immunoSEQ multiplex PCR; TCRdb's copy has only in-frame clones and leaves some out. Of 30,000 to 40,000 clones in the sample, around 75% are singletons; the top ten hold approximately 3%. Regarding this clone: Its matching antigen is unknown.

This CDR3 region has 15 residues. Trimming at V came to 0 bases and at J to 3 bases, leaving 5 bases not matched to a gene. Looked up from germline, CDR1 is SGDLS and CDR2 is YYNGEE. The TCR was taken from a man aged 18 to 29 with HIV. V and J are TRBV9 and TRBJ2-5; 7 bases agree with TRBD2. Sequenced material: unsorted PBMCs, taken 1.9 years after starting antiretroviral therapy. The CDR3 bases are TGTGCCAGCAGCGTAGGGGGGGGATTCAAAGAGACCCAGTACTTC. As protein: CASSVGGGFKETQYF.